Shown below are 23 T cell receptor beta chains from a single sample sequenced in a study of technical replicates of blood from several donors. Assay: immunoSEQ multiplex PCR; the TCRdb copy retains only in-frame clones and omits some. The sample shows about 75,000 clones, nearly 98% of them seen only once. Sequenced: T cells isolated from PBMCs. The origin of the receptors is a human donor in good health.

This clone was observed a single time. J is TRBJ2-6 and V is TRBV2; D uncertain. The germline CDR1 and CDR2 sequences are SNHLY and FYNNEI. Deletions cut 2 bases from V and 2 bases from J, with 4 bases between. This CDR3 spans 14 amino acids. The CDR3 DNA is TGTGCCAGCAGTGAAACAACTGGGGCCAACGTCCTGACTTTC. It encodes CASSETTGANVLTF.

The V and J genes are TRBV11-3 and TRBJ2-2, with D possibly TRBD1 on 6 matching bases. The germline V gene encodes CDR1 SGHNT and CDR2 YENEEA. The CDR3 has 13 residues. The V gene lost 6 bases and the J gene lost 6 bases, with 11 bases spanning the gap. As DNA, the CDR3 is TGTGCCAGCAGAAAGGGGGACCCCGGGGAGCTGTTTTTT. Its protein product is CASRKGDPGELFF.

The gene calls are TRBV7-6 and TRBJ2-7, with TRBD1 matching 9 bases. The V segment lost 6 bases and the J segment 1 base; nucleotides outside the gene matches: 4. The CDR3 consists of 14 residues. Germline loops: CDR1 SGHVS, CDR2 FNYEAQ. The CDR3 sequence is CASRPGTGSYEQYF. The CDR3 DNA sequence: TGTGCCAGCAGACCCGGGACAGGGTCCTACGAGCAGTACTTC.

Note on this clone: The sample has other DNA sequences that encode this CDR3 too. The V call is TRBV5-4, the J call TRBJ2-5; perhaps TRBD2 as D (5 bases). V was cut by 1 base and J by 2 bases, with 6 bases left in between. CDR1 and CDR2 (germline): SGHNT, YYREEE (reference sequence). CDR3 length: 13 residues. In DNA form, the CDR3 reads TGTGCCAGCAGCTTGAGCGGTCAAGAGACCCAGTACTTC. Translated: CASSLSGQETQYF.

V gene TRBV18 combines with J gene TRBJ2-7; D may be TRBD1 (5 bases). The V gene's germline CDR1 is KGHSH and CDR2 LQKENI. V was cut by 6 bases and J by 4 bases, with 16 bases left in between. This CDR3 has 14 amino acids. The CDR3 reads CASSLQDPGYEQYF. The CDR3 DNA is TGTGCCAGCTCGCTACAGGACCCCGGGTACGAGCAGTACTTC.

The CDR3 coding sequence is TGTGCCAGCAGCTTGCCGGGTCCGACCTACGAGCAGTACTTC. Its protein is CASSLPGPTYEQYF. The chain employs TRBV5-6 and TRBJ2-7; D ambiguous. Trimming stripped 1 base from V and 2 bases from J, with 10 bases between. The CDR3 has 14 amino acids. The germline CDR1 and CDR2 sequences are SGHDT and YYEEEE.

The chain links TRBV7-9 to TRBJ1-1, with D tentatively TRBD1 (6 bases). The germline V gene encodes CDR1 SEHNR and CDR2 FQNEAQ (reference sequence). The CDR3 covers 16 residues. The V and J ends lost 4 bases and 4 bases respectively, with 19 bases between them. CDR3 residues: CASSSPMGGQGTEAFF. For the CDR3, the DNA is TGTGCCAGCAGCTCCCCGATGGGGGGGCAGGGCACTGAAGCTTTCTTT.

The rearrangement joins TRBV28 to TRBJ2-1; TRBD2 matches at 8 bases. The V gene's germline CDR1 is MDHEN and CDR2 SYDVKM. V shed 8 bases, J shed 7 bases, and the junction held 7 bases outside the gene matches. The CDR3 has 13 amino acids. CDR3 nucleotide sequence: TGTGCCAGCGTATCCGGGAGGGCGAATGAGCAGTTCTTC. Its protein is CASVSGRANEQFF.

The chain employs TRBV5-4 and TRBJ2-2; 12 bases agree with TRBD2. CDR1 and CDR2 (germline): SGHNT, YYREEE (reference sequence). With V trimmed by 4 bases and J by 5 bases, 12 bases remained unmatched. CDR3 length: 18 residues. The CDR3 region is CASSRTSGIPLYTGELFF. Here the CDR3 DNA reads TGTGCCAGCAGCCGGACTAGCGGGATTCCCCTTTATACCGGGGAGCTGTTTTTT.

This chain joins TRBV15 and TRBJ1-2; the match to TRBD1 covers 7 bases. V shed 5 bases and J 8 bases; nucleotides not matched to a gene: 14. This CDR3 has 15 amino acids. Germline V lookup: CDR1 LNHNV, CDR2 YYDKDF (reference sequence). The CDR3 loop is CATSGQFRQGHGYTF. The CDR3 region has the DNA TGTGCCACCAGCGGACAATTTAGACAGGGTCACGGCTACACCTTC.

V is TRBV14 and J is TRBJ2-6, with D possibly TRBD2 on 5 matching bases. CDR1 and CDR2 from the germline V gene are SGHDN and FVKESK. The V end lost 1 base, the J end lost 10 bases, and 17 bases lay between the germline ends. The CDR3 is 16 residues long. The chain's CDR3 is CASSQVWSWGANVLTF. The CDR3 DNA follows: TGTGCCAGCAGCCAAGTTTGGTCGTGGGGAGCGAACGTCCTGACTTTC. The full variable domain, with the rest looked up from reference TRBV14 and TRBJ2-6, is EAGVTQFPSHSVIEKGQTVTLRCDPISGHDNLYWYRRVMGKEIKFLLHFVKESKQDESGMPNNRFLAERTGGTYSTLKVQPAELEDSGVYFCASSQVWSWGANVLTFGAGSRLTVL.

The sample holds one count of this clone. The chain recombines TRBV15 with TRBJ2-1, with TRBD1 matching over 8 bases. The CDR3 runs 19 residues. Germline CDR1 reads LNHNV; CDR2 reads YYDKDF (reference sequence). Trimming at V came to 5 bases and at J to 4 bases, leaving 19 bases not matched to a gene. The CDR3 loop is CATSSRPIQGGAPYNEQFF. As DNA, the CDR3 is TGTGCCACCAGCTCTAGACCGATACAGGGGGGAGCTCCATACAATGAGCAGTTCTTC.

In this sample, this clone turned up once. The rearrangement uses TRBV4-1 and TRBJ1-1, with D possibly TRBD1 on 6 matching bases. CDR1 is MGHRA, CDR2 YSYEKL, per germline. With 6 bases removed from V and 2 bases from J, the gap between germline ends came to 19 bases. The CDR3 is made up of 16 amino acids. The CDR3 is CASSQPQGPHNTEAFF. DNA for the CDR3: TGCGCCAGCAGTCAGCCTCAGGGGCCCCACAACACTGAAGCTTTCTTT.

This chain joins TRBV5-4 and TRBJ2-7, with D possibly TRBD2 on 5 matching bases. The CDR3 totals 16 residues. Trimming removed 0 bases at V and 3 bases at J, with 16 bases between. Germline assignment: CDR1 SGHNT and CDR2 YYREEE (reference sequence). Here the CDR3 reads CASSLVSRYRGYEQYF. CDR3 in DNA: TGTGCCAGCAGCTTGGTGTCGAGGTACCGGGGCTACGAGCAGTACTTC.

The rearrangement links TRBV27 to TRBJ1-1; D is perhaps TRBD1 (5 bases). The CDR3 consists of 16 residues. Germline CDR1 reads MNHEY; CDR2 reads SMNVEV (reference sequence). Trimming cost V 0 bases and J 6 bases, with 17 bases left between them. The CDR3 DNA reads TGTGCCAGCAGTTTATCTTTGGCAGGGAAGAGGCCTGAAGCTTTCTTT. This gives the protein CASSLSLAGKRPEAFF.

The J gene is TRBJ2-1, the V gene TRBV7-9; 8 nucleotides line up with TRBD2. The junction had 14 bases not matched to a gene; V was cut back by 5 bases and J by 8 bases. The germline V gene encodes CDR1 SEHNR and CDR2 FQNEAQ (reference sequence). The CDR3 loop spans 16 amino acids. The CDR3 coding sequence is TGTGCCAGCAGCCGCCAAGGTTTCGGGAGGGAGGATGAGCAGTTCTTC. Its protein product is CASSRQGFGREDEQFF.

This clone was seen only once. V usage is TRBV9 and J usage is TRBJ1-3; D unresolved. This CDR3 contains 16 residues. The germline CDR1 and CDR2 sequences are SGDLS and YYNGEE. Between the trimmed V and J ends, which lost 1 base and 0 bases, there was a span of 11 bases. The CDR3 loop is CASSVSQAASGNTIYF. The CDR3 coding sequence is TGTGCCAGCAGCGTATCCCAAGCCGCCTCTGGAAACACCATATATTTT.

This chain connects TRBV10-3 to TRBJ2-3; TRBD2 agrees at 13 bases. This CDR3 is built from 17 residues. Germline CDR1 reads ENHRY; CDR2 reads SYGVKD. J gave up 2 bases and V 2 bases, and 4 bases lay outside the gene matches. In DNA, the CDR3 is TGTGCCATCAGTGAGCCAGGGACTAGCGGGAACACAGATACGCAGTATTTT. As protein: CAISEPGTSGNTDTQYF.

The chain joins TRBV11-2 to TRBJ2-5; no firm D call. V gave up 5 bases and J gave up 5 bases, with 15 bases separating them. The germline V gene encodes CDR1 SGHAT and CDR2 FQNNGV. The CDR3 has 14 residues. CDR3 loop: CASSGDARSETQYF. CDR3 coding DNA: TGTGCCAGCAGCGGCGACGCGCGGAGCGAGACCCAGTACTTC.

The chain joins TRBV27 to TRBJ1-6, with 10 nucleotides matching TRBD1. Germline lookup yields CDR1 MNHEY and CDR2 SMNVEV (reference sequence). The CDR3 is made up of 15 amino acids. The trim removed 5 bases at V and 9 bases at J, leaving 7 bases unmatched. The CDR3 loop reads CASSPMTGGFSPLHF. CDR3 nucleotides: TGTGCCAGCAGTCCGATGACAGGGGGCTTTTCACCCCTCCACTTT.

This clone was counted a single time. The gene calls are TRBV30 and TRBJ1-6; 9 bases map to TRBD1. The germline V gene encodes CDR1 GTSNPN and CDR2 SVGIG (reference sequence). After removal of 3 bases from V and 4 bases from J, the junction contained 7 bases not matched to a gene. This CDR3 region has 16 residues. The CDR3 protein is CAWRPGTGSYNSPLHF. DNA of the CDR3: TGTGCCTGGAGACCTGGGACAGGGAGTTATAATTCACCCCTCCACTTT.

This clone was seen a single time. The genes are TRBV9 and TRBJ2-1, with D perhaps matching TRBD2 (6 bases). V was shortened by 4 bases and J by 6 bases, with 17 bases between the two germline ends. This CDR3 contains 15 residues. Germline CDR1 is SGDLS and CDR2 is YYNGEE. CDR3 region: CASSSSGQWGNEQFF. CDR3 nucleotide sequence: TGTGCCAGCAGCTCAAGCGGGCAGTGGGGCAATGAGCAGTTCTTC. Full variable domain (rest looked up from reference TRBV9 and TRBJ2-1): DSGVTQTPKHLITATGQRVTLRCSPRSGDLSVYWYQQSLDQGLQFLIQYYNGEERAKGNILERFSAQQFPDLHSELNLSSLELGDSALYFCASSSSGQWGNEQFFGPGTRLTVL.

The rearrangement links TRBV28 to TRBJ2-1, with no clear D. This CDR3 has 11 residues. Trimming removed 7 bases at V and 2 bases at J, with 3 bases between. From germline, CDR1 is MDHEN and CDR2 SYDVKM. The CDR3 is CASNTYNEQFF. CDR3 DNA: TGTGCCAGCAACACCTACAATGAGCAGTTCTTC.